What follows are 11 T cell receptor beta chains derived from one specimen sequenced in a study of blood T cell repertoires in COVID-19. The data were produced by immunoSEQ multiplex PCR, yet TCRdb's version contains in-frame clones alone and is incomplete. Of fewer than 200,000 clones listed, 88% are singletons. The sample consisted of peripheral blood. All receptors derive from a man in his sixties with acute or convalescent COVID-19.

The chain carries TRBV12-5 and TRBJ2-7; a weak D match, TRBD2 (5 bases). This CDR3 is 13 amino acids long. Germline loops: CDR1 LGHNT, CDR2 FRNRAP. V was shortened by 1 base and J by 1 base, with 5 bases between the two germline ends. The CDR3 sequence is CASGLGGSYEQYF. The CDR3 DNA reads as TGTGCTAGTGGTTTGGGAGGGTCCTACGAGCAGTACTTC.

This sequence joins TRBV29-1 and TRBJ1-1; D unresolved. The germline CDR1 and CDR2 sequences are SQVTM and ANQGSEA. The CDR3 runs 14 residues. The V end was cut by 0 bases, the J end by 4 bases, with 12 bases between. CDR3 DNA sequence: TGCAGCGTTGAAGAAGGACCCCGGGGCACTGAAGCTTTCTTT. This sequence encodes CSVEEGPRGTEAFF.

The CDR3 sequence: CASSLGQGTGGYTF. CDR3 nucleotides: TGTGCCAGCAGCCTAGGACAGGGAACGGGCGGCTACACCTTC. The V and J genes are TRBV5-6 and TRBJ1-2; 8 bases fit TRBD1. V lost 4 bases, J lost 8 bases, and 10 bases stayed unmatched. This CDR3 contains 14 residues. Germline V lookup: CDR1 SGHDT, CDR2 YYEEEE.

A single count supports this clone. This chain joins TRBV27 and TRBJ1-2, with a weak D call TRBD1 (6 bases). The CDR3 totals 13 residues. V gave up 3 bases and J gave up 5 bases, with 10 bases separating them. The germline V gene encodes CDR1 MNHEY and CDR2 SMNVEV (reference sequence). CDR3 residues: CASSFRRGYGYTF. The DNA for the CDR3 is TGTGCCAGCAGTTTTCGCAGGGGATATGGCTACACCTTC.

The V call is TRBV10-3, the J call TRBJ1-2; 8 nucleotides line up with TRBD1. Trimming took 6 bases from V and 2 from J; bases not matched to a gene: 8. This CDR3 has 15 amino acids. From germline, CDR1 is ENHRY and CDR2 SYGVKD. The CDR3 region has the DNA TGTGCCATCAGAGCTGGACAGGGCGAGAACTATGGCTACACCTTC. Translated: CAIRAGQGENYGYTF.

V is TRBV14 and J is TRBJ1-2, with 8 positions matching TRBD1. J was trimmed by 13 bases and V by 0 bases; bases with no gene match: 10. In germline, CDR1 is SGHDN, CDR2 FVKESK. CDR3 size: 14 residues. DNA of the CDR3: TGTGCCAGCAGCCAAGATCCGACGGGGACAGGCCGCACCTTC. This translates into CASSQDPTGTGRTF.

The V and J genes are TRBV6-5 and TRBJ1-2; D might be TRBD1 (5 bases). In germline, CDR1 is MNHEY, CDR2 SVGAGI. The CDR3 has 14 amino acids. Trimming pared 8 bases from V and 8 bases from J, leaving 21 bases between. This CDR3 reads CASETAASGEGYTF. CDR3 DNA: TGTGCCAGCGAAACAGCTGCCTCGGGGGAAGGCTACACCTTC.

This chain uses TRBV27 with TRBJ1-5; 8 nucleotides line up with TRBD1. Germline CDR1 is MNHEY and CDR2 is SMNVEV (reference sequence). V lost 3 bases and J lost 4; bases outside the gene matches: 2. This CDR3 has 14 residues. The CDR3 sequence: CASSFRGPNQPQHF. The CDR3 DNA reads as TGTGCCAGCAGTTTCAGGGGGCCAAATCAGCCCCAGCATTTT.

This chain joins TRBV10-3 and TRBJ1-2; D remains unclear. The germline gives CDR1 ENHRY, CDR2 SYGVKD. V shed 6 bases and J shed 5 bases, with 16 bases lying between them. CDR3 size: 14 residues. The CDR3 sequence is CAIRTDGAGYGYTF. CDR3 coding DNA: TGTGCCATCAGGACGGACGGAGCGGGGTATGGCTACACCTTC.

V and J are TRBV29-1 and TRBJ1-1; the match to TRBD1 covers 7 bases. The CDR3 totals 13 residues. Germline-derived CDR1 and CDR2 are SQVTM and ANQGSEA. J gave up 5 bases and V 5 bases, and 8 bases lay outside the gene matches. The CDR3 DNA follows: TGCAGCGTTATTCGGACAGGAAAGACTGAAGCTTTCTTT. Translated: CSVIRTGKTEAFF.

This clone was recorded only once. The chain has TRBV29-1 and TRBJ1-1, with D unresolved. Germline V gene data show CDR1 as SQVTM and CDR2 as ANQGSEA. The CDR3 consists of 13 residues. V lost 8 bases and J 1 base, leaving 14 bases between the germline ends. In DNA, the CDR3 is TGCAGCTTCTGTATCCTACGGAACACTGAAGCTTTCTTT. It translates to CSFCILRNTEAFF.